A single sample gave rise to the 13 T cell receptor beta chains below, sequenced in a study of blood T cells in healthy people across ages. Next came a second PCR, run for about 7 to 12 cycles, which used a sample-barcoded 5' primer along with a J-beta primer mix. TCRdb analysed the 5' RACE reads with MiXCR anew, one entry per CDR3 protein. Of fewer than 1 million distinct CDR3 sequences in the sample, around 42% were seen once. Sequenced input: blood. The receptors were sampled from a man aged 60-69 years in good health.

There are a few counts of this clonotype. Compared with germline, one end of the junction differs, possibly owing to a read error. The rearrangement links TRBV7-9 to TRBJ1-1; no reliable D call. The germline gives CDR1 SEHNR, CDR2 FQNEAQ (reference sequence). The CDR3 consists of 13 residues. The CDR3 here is CASSVAASAEAFF. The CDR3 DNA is TGTGCCAGCAGCGTAGCGGCCAGCGCTGAAGCTTTCTTT.

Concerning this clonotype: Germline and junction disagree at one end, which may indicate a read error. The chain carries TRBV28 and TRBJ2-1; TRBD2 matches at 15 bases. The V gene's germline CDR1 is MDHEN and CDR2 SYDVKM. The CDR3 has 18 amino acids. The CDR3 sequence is CASSDIGLAGGLYNEQYF. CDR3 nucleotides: TGTGCCAGCAGTGACATTGGACTAGCGGGGGGGCTTTACAATGAGCAGTATTTC.

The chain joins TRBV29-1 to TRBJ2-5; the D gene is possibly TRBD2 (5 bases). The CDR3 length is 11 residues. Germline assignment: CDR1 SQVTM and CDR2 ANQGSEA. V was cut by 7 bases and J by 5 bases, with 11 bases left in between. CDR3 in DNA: TGCAGCGGCTTATCGGGGGAGACCCAGTACTTC. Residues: CSGLSGETQYF.

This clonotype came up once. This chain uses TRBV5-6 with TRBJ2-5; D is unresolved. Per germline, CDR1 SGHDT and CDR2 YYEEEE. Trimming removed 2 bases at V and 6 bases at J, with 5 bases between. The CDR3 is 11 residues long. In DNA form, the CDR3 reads TGTGCCAGCAGCTTCTCCAAGACCCAGTACTTC. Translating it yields CASSFSKTQYF.

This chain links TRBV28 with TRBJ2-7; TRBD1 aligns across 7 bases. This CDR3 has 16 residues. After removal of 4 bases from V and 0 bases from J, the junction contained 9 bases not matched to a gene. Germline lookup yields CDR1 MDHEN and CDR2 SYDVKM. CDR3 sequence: CASSSPGTDSSYEQYF. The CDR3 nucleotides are TGTGCCAGCAGTTCACCCGGGACAGACAGCTCCTACGAGCAGTACTTC. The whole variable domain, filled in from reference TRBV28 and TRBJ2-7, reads DVKVTQSSRYLVKRTGEKVFLECVQDMDHENMFWYRQDPGLGLRLIYFSYDVKMKEKGDIPEGYSVSREKKERFSLILESASTNQTSMYLCASSSPGTDSSYEQYFGPGTRLTVT.

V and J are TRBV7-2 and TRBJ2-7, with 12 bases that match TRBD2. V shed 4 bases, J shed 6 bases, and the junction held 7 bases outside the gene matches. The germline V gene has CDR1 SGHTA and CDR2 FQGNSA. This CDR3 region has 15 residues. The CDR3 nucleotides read TGTGCCAGCAGCTATGCTAGCGGGGGGGGGGTCGAGCAGTACTTC. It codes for CASSYASGGGVEQYF.

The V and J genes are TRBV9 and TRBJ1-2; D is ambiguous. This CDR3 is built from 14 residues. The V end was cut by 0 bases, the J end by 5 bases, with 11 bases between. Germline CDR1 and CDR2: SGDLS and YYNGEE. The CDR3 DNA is TGTGCCAGCAGCGTAGCCGGGGTCGGGTATGGCTACACCTTC. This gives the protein CASSVAGVGYGYTF.

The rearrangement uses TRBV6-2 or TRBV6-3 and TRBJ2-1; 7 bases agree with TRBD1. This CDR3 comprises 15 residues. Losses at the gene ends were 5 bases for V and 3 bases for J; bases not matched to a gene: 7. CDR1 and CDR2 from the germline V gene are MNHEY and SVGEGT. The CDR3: CASSVRDSYYNEQFF. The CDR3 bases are TGTGCCAGCAGTGTCCGGGACAGCTACTACAATGAGCAGTTCTTC.

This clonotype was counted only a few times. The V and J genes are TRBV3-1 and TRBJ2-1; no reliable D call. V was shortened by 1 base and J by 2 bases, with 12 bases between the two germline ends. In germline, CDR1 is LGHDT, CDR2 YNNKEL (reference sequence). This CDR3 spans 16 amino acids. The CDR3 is CASSQGPQTTYNEQFF. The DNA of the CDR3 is TGTGCCAGCAGCCAAGGGCCTCAGACCACCTACAATGAGCAGTTCTTC.

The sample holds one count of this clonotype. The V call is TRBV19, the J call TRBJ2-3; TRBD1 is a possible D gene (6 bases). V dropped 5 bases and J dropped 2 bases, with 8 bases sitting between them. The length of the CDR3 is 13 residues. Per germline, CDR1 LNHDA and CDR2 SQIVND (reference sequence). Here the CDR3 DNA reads TGTGCCAGTAGTTGGACAGTCACAGATACGCAGTATTTT. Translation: CASSWTVTDTQYF.

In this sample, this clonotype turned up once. CDR3 region: CATSDLSSGKEGDTQYF. The CDR3 DNA follows: TGTGCCACCAGTGATTTGAGTAGCGGAAAAGAAGGAGATACGCAGTATTTT. The rearrangement joins TRBV24-1 to TRBJ2-3, with a tentative D call TRBD2 (6 bases). V lost 0 bases and J lost 5, with 17 bases in between. Germline lookup yields CDR1 KGHDR and CDR2 SFDVKD. This CDR3 contains 17 residues.

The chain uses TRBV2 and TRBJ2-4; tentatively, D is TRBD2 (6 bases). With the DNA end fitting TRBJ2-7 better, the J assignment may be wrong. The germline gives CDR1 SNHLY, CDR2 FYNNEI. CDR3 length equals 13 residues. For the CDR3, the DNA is TGTGCCAGCAGTGGGCAACTAGCAGGCGAGCAGTACTTC. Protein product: CASSGQLAGEQYF.

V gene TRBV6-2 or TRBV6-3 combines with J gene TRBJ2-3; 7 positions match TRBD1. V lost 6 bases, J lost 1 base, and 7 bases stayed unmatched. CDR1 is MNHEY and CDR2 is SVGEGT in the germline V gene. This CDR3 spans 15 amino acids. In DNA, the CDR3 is TGTGCCAGCAGACAGGGGTCAGTGGGCACAGATACGCAGTATTTT. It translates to CASRQGSVGTDTQYF.